The T cell receptor beta chain under discussion was sequenced for a study of somatic mutations in cytotoxic T cells in rheumatoid arthritis. Study-level background: Blood from the patient (roughly 30 ml EDTA) was drawn right after diagnosis, pretreatment. Study observations and caveats: Within 8 of 65 patients, the single biggest CD8+ clone made up more than 20% of CD8+ cells.

Per the germline V gene, CDR1 is MDHEN and CDR2 is SYDVKM. The CDR3 is 13 amino acids. Trimming took 6 bases from V and 0 from J; bases not matched to a gene: 2. Some clones are missing from TCRdb's copy, which holds only in-frame ones; the method was immunoSEQ multiplex PCR. Here the sample spans around 11,000 clones, 75% to 95% being singletons. In its sample, this clone was seen a few times. The antigen remains unidentified. This sequence originates from a woman aged 18-35 years with rheumatoid arthritis. The sequenced sample consisted of CD8+ T cells sorted from blood. The chain combines TRBV28 with TRBJ2-7; 7 positions match TRBD1. The CDR3 DNA reads TGTGCCAGCAGGGGGGACAGCTCCTACGAGCAGTACTTC. Encoded protein: CASRGDSSYEQYF.